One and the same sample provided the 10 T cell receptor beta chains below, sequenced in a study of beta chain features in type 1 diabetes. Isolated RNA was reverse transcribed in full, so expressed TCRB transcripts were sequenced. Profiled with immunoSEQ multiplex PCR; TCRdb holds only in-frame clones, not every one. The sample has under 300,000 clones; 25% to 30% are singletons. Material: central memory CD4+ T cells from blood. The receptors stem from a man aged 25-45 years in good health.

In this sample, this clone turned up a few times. The CDR3 sequence is CAISVGRGTGELFF. In DNA form, the CDR3 reads TGTGCCATCAGTGTTGGGAGAGGCACCGGGGAGCTGTTTTTT. The chain employs TRBV10-3 and TRBJ2-2; possibly TRBD2 for D (5 bases). CDR1 ENHRY and CDR2 SYGVKD come from the germline V gene. V gave up 4 bases and J gave up 4 bases, with 10 bases separating them. The CDR3 runs 14 residues.

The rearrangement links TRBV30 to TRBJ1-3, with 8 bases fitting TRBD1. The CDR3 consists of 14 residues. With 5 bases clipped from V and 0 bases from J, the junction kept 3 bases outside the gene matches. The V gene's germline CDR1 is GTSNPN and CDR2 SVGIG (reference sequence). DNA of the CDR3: TGTGCCTGGGGGACAGGAAGCTCTGGAAACACCATATATTTT. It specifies CAWGTGSSGNTIYF.

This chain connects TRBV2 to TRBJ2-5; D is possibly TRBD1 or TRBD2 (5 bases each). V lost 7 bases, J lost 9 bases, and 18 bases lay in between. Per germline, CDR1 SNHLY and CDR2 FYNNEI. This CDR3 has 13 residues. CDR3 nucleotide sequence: TGTGCCAGCACCCGGGGCCGAGGAATGGCCCAGTACTTC. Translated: CASTRGRGMAQYF.

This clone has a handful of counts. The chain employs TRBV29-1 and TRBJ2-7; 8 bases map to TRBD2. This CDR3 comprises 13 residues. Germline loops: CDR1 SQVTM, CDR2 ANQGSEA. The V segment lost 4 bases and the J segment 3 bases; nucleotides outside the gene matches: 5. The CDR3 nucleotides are TGCAGCGTTGGTAGGAGCGGGAGCTACGAGCAGTACTTC. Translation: CSVGRSGSYEQYF.

The CDR3 DNA reads TGCGCCAGCAGCCAACAGGGAACGTCCCTCCACTTT. Translated, it gives CASSQQGTSLHF. This chain connects TRBV4-3 to TRBJ1-6; tentatively, D is TRBD1 (5 bases). This CDR3 has 12 amino acids. Germline V lookup: CDR1 LGHNA, CDR2 YSLEER. Trimming left V 2 bases short and J 14 bases short, with 10 bases between.

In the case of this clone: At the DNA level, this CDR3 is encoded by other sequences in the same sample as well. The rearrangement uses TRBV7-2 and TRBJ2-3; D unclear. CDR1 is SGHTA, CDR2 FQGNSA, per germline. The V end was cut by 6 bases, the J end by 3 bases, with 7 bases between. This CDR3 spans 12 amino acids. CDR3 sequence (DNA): TGTGCCAGCAGTTCCGGGACAGATACGCAGTATTTT. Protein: CASSSGTDTQYF.

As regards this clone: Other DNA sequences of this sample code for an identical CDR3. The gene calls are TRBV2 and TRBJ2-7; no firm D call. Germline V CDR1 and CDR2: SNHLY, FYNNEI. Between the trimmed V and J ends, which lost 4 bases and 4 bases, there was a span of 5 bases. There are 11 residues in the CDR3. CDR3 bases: TGTGCCAGCAGTGGAAAATACGAGCAGTACTTC. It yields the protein CASSGKYEQYF.

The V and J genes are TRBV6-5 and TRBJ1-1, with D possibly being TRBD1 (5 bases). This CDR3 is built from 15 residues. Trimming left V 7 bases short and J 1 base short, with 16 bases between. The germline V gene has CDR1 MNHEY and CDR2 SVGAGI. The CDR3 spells CASTSHGAANTEAFF. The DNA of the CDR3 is TGTGCCAGCACCTCGCATGGGGCAGCGAACACTGAAGCTTTCTTT.

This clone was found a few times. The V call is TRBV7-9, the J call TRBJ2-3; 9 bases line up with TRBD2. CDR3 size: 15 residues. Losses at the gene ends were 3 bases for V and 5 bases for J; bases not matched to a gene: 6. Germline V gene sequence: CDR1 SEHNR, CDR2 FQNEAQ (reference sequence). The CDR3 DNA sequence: TGTGCCAGCAGCTTCCAAGCGGGAGGAGGAGATACGCAGTATTTT. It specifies CASSFQAGGGDTQYF.

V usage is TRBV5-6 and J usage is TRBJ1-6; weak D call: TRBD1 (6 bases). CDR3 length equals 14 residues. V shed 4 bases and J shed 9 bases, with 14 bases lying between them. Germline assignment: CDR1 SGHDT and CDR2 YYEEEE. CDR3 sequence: CASSIPRGGSPLHF. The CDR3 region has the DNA TGTGCCAGCAGCATACCTAGAGGGGGTTCACCCCTCCACTTT.